Detailed here is one TCR beta chain. Its antigen is unidentified. This sample stems from a study of T cells in localized non-small cell lung cancer. Overall study results and limits: Appearing in adjacent lung were a median roughly 59 of the top 100 tumor clones.

Profiling relied on immunoSEQ multiplex PCR, and the TCRdb table lists in-frame clones only, not all of them. This sample has about 40,000 clones, with 80% to 85% found just once. The CDR3 covers 15 residues. Losses at the gene ends were 4 bases for V and 3 bases for J; bases not matched to a gene: 9. The germline gives CDR1 GTSNPN, CDR2 SVGIG (reference sequence). This material consisted of peripheral blood mononuclear cells, taken before any cancer treatment. The rearrangement links TRBV30 to TRBJ1-2; 9 bases are shared with TRBD1. The source of this sequence is an older male donor with stage II lung adenocarcinoma. CDR3 in DNA: TGTGCCTGGACTTGGGGACAGGGAGCGGACTATGGCTACACCTTC. Protein: CAWTWGQGADYGYTF.